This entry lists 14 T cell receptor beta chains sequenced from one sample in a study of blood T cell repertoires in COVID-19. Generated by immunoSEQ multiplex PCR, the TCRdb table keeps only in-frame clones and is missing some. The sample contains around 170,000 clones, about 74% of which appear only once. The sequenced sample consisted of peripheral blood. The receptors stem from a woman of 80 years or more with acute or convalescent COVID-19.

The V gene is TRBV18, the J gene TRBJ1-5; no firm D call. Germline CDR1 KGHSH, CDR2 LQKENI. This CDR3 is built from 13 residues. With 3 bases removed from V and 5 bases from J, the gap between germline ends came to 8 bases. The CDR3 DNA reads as TGTGCCAGCTCACCCGGGGAAGATCAGCCCCAGCATTTT. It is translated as CASSPGEDQPQHF.

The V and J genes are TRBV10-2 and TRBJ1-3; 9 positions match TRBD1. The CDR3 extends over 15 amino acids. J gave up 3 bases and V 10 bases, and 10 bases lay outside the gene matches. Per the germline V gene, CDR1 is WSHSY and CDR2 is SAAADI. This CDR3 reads CANRGGTGNGNTIYF. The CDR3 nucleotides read TGCGCCAATAGGGGCGGGACAGGGAATGGAAACACCATATATTTT.

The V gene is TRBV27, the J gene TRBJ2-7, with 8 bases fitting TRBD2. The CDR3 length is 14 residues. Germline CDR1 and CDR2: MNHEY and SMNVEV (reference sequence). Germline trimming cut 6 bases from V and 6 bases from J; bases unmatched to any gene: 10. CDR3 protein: CASRGAGGGLEQYF. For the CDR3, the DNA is TGTGCCAGCAGGGGCGCGGGGGGCGGCCTCGAGCAGTACTTC.

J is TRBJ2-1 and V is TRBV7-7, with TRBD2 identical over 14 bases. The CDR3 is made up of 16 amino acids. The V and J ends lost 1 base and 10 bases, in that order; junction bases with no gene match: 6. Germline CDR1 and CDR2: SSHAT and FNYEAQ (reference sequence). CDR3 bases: TGTGCCAGCAGCTTAGGACTAGCGGGAGGGATACGGGAGCAGTTCTTC. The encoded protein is CASSLGLAGGIREQFF.

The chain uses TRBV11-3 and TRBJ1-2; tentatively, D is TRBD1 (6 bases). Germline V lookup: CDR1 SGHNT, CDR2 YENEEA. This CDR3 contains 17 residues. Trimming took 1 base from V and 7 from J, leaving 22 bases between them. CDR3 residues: CASSLAVSGTQQVGYTF. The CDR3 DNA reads TGTGCCAGCAGCTTAGCGGTCTCCGGGACACAGCAGGTTGGCTACACCTTC.

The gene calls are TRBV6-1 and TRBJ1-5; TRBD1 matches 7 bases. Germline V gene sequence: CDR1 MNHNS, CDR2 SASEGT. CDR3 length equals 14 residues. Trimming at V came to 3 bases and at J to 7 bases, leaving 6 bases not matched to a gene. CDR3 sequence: CASSDNRGGQPQHF. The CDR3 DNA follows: TGTGCCAGCAGTGACAACAGGGGCGGCCAGCCCCAGCATTTT.

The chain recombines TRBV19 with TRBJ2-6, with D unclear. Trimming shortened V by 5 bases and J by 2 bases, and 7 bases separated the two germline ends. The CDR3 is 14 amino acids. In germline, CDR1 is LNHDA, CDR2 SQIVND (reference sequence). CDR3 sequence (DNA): TGTGCCAGTAGTTCAACAGCTGGGGCCAACGTCCTGACTTTC. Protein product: CASSSTAGANVLTF. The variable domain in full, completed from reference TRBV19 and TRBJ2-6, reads DGGITQSPKYLFRKEGQNVTLSCEQNLNHDAMYWYRQDPGQGLRLIYYSQIVNDFQKGDIAEGYSVSREKKESFPLTVTSAQKNPTAFYLCASSSTAGANVLTFGAGSRLTVL.

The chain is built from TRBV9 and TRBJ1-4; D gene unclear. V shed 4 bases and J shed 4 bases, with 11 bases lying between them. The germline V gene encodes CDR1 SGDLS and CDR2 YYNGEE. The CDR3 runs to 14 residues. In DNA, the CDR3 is TGTGCCAGCAGCCCCGGGTCGCATAATGAAAAACTGTTTTTT. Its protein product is CASSPGSHNEKLFF.

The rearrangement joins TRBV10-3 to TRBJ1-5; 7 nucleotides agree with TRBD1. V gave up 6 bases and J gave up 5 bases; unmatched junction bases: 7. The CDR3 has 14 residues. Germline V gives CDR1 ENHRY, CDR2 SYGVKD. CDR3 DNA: TGTGCCATCAGCGACTACAGGGGAGATCAGCCCCAGCATTTT. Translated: CAISDYRGDQPQHF.

In DNA form, the CDR3 reads TGTGCCAGCAGTCGAACCAACAGCGGCGAAAAACTGTTTTTT. Protein product: CASSRTNSGEKLFF. This rearrangement joins TRBV6-5 to TRBJ1-4; no clear D gene. Trimming took off 5 bases at V and 8 bases at J, with 15 bases between the two ends. The CDR3 loop spans 14 amino acids. Germline values: CDR1 MNHEY, CDR2 SVGAGI.

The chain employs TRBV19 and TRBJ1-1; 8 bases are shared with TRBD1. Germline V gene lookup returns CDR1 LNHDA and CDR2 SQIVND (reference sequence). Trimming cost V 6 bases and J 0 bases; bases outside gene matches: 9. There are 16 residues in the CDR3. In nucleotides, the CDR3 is TGTGCCAGTAGGCCAACGACAGGGGTCCTGAACACTGAAGCTTTCTTT. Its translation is CASRPTTGVLNTEAFF. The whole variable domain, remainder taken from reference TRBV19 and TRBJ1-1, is DGGITQSPKYLFRKEGQNVTLSCEQNLNHDAMYWYRQDPGQGLRLIYYSQIVNDFQKGDIAEGYSVSREKKESFPLTVTSAQKNPTAFYLCASRPTTGVLNTEAFFGQGTRLTVV.

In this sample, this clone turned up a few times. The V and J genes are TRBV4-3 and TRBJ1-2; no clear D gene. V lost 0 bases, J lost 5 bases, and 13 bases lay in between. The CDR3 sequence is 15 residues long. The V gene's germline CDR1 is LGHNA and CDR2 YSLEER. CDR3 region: CASSQDPGLGYGYTF. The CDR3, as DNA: TGCGCCAGCAGCCAAGATCCGGGATTGGGGTATGGCTACACCTTC.

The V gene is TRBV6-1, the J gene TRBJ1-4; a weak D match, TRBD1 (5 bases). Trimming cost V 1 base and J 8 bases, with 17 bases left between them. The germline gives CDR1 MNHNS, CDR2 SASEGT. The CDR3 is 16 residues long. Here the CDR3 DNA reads TGTGCCAGCAGTGAAGGGCATGCGGGGGAGGGAGAAAAACTGTTTTTT. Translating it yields CASSEGHAGEGEKLFF.

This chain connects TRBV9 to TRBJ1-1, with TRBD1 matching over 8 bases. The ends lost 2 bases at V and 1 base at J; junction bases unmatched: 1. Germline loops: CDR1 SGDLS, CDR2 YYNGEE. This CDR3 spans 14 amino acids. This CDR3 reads CASSVGQGNTEAFF. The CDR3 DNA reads TGTGCCAGCAGCGTCGGACAGGGGAACACTGAAGCTTTCTTT.